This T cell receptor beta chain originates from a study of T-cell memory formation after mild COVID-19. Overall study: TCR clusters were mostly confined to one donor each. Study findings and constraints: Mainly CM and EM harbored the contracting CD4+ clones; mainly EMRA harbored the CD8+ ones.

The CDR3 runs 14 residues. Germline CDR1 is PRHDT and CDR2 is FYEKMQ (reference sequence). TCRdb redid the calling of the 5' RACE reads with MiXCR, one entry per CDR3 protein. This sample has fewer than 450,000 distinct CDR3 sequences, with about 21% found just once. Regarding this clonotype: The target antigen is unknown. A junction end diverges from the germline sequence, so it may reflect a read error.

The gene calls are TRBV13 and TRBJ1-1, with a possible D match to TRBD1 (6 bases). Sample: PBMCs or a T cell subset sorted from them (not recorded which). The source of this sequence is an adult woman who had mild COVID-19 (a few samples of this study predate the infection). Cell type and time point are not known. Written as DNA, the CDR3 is TGTGCCAGCAGATTAGGGGGAGGGGACACTGAAGCTTTCTTT. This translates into CASRLGGGDTEAFF.